These 4 T cell receptor beta chains share one sample of origin, sequenced in a study of T cell changes during pregnancy in multiple sclerosis. Clones were sequenced by immunoSEQ multiplex PCR, and TCRdb holds only the in-frame ones, with some missing. The repertoire has tens of thousands of clones, 92% of them found once; the top ten carry 2.8%. Sequenced here: peripheral blood, sampled in the third trimester of pregnancy. The receptor set was obtained from a female donor in good health, enrolled as a control in a pregnancy study.

The chain combines TRBV19 with TRBJ2-1; D possibly corresponds to TRBD2 (7 bases). V was trimmed by 7 bases and J by 1 base, leaving 14 bases between them. This CDR3 is built from 15 residues. Germline V gene data show CDR1 as LNHDA and CDR2 as SQIVND (reference sequence). In nucleotides, the CDR3 is TGTGCCAGTATTCGAGGGGGGGGTTCCTACAATGAGCAGTTCTTC. Its protein product is CASIRGGGSYNEQFF.

This chain joins TRBV6-6 and TRBJ1-5; no clear D. This CDR3 is 12 amino acids long. CDR1 MNHNY and CDR2 SVGAGI come from the germline V gene (reference sequence). V gave up 9 bases and J gave up 7 bases, with 13 bases separating them. CDR3 sequence (DNA): TGTGCCAGTGGAGGGTTAAGGCAGCCCCAGCATTTT. Its protein product is CASGGLRQPQHF.

CDR3 bases: TGTGCCAGCAGCCCCAGGCATGGCAGGGGCATCCCTCTGAACACCGGGGAGCTGTTTTTT. It specifies CASSPRHGRGIPLNTGELFF. This chain uses TRBV21-1 with TRBJ2-2; the table gives TRBD1 as D, unverified against the DNA. TRBV21-1 is described as a pseudogene. The CDR3 loop spans 20 amino acids.

This chain links TRBV5-5 with TRBJ1-5, with 7 bases aligning to TRBD1. V lost 4 bases to trimming and J lost 3 bases; unmatched junction nucleotides: 4. The CDR3 is 14 amino acids. CDR1 SGHKS and CDR2 YYEKEE come from the germline V gene (reference sequence). CDR3 loop: CASSQGVSNQPQHF. The CDR3 DNA reads TGTGCCAGCAGCCAGGGGGTTTCCAATCAGCCCCAGCATTTT.